The clone carrying this TCR beta chain was counted only a few times. Its antigen is not identified. Single TCR cDNA molecules each had their own unique molecular identifier. TCRdb redid the calling of the 5' RACE reads with MiXCR, one entry per CDR3 protein. The repertoire includes under 40,000 distinct CDR3 sequences, about 5% of them detected once, and 25% to 30% sits in the top ten. The data were obtained in a study of spatial heterogeneity in lung cancer. Whole-study results and caveats: Blood contained ubiquitous expanded tumor TCRs more at resection than at follow-up.

The ends were cut back, 0 bases at V and 1 base at J, with 11 bases in the middle. Per germline, CDR1 GTSNPN and CDR2 SVGIG (reference sequence). CDR3 length: 15 amino acids. As to time point: sample taken at primary tumor resection. Whole RNA was taken from tumor, nontumor lung or frozen PBMC; it was then sequenced unsorted. V usage is TRBV30 and J usage is TRBJ2-3; TRBD2 is a possible D gene (5 bases). The source of this sequence is a female donor with early-stage non-small cell lung cancer. The sequenced sample was PBMCs, obtained at surgery. CDR3 nucleotide sequence: TGTGCCTGGAGTGTCCCTCCGCGGGGCACAGATACGCAGTATTTT. Residues: CAWSVPPRGTDTQYF.